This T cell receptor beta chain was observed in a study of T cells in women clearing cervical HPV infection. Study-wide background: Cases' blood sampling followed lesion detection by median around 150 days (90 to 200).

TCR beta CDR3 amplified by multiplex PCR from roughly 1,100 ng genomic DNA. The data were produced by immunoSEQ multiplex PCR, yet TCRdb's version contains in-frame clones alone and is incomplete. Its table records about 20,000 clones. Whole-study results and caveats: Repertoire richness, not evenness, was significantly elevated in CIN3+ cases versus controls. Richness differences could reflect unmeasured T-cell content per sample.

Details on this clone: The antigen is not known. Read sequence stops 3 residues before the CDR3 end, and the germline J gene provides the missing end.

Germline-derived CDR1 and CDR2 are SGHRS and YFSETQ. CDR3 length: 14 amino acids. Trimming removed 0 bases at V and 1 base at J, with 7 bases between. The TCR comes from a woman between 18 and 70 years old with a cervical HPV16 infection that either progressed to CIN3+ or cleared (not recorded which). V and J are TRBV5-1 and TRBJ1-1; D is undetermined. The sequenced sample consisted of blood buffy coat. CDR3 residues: CASSLAHANTEAFF. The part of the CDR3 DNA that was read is TGCGCCAGCAGCTTGGCACACGCGAACACTGAA.